These 12 T cell receptor beta chains came from one sample sequenced in a study of T cells in Graves' hyperthyroidism and ophthalmopathy. Amplified TCR beta CDR3 regions derived from RNA transcripts. Researchers ran a first-round RT-PCR on the TCR CDR3 using the HTBI primer set. TCRdb re-analysed the multiplex PCR reads in MiXCR, keeping a single row per CDR3 protein. The table records more than 55,000 distinct CDR3 sequences, approximately 57% of them present only once. Specimen: blood. These TCRs come from a woman aged 55-70 years with Graves' ophthalmopathy.

J is TRBJ2-1 and V is TRBV25-1, with D possibly matching TRBD1 (5 bases). This CDR3 contains 14 residues. The germline gives CDR1 MGHDK, CDR2 SYGVNS. Trimming took 0 bases from V and 8 from J, leaving 11 bases between them. The DNA for the CDR3 is TGTGCCAGCAGTGAATATCAGGGCGCGGATGAGCAGTTCTTC. Translating gives CASSEYQGADEQFF.

This clonotype was counted once. This rearrangement joins TRBV5-6 to TRBJ1-2; tentatively, D is TRBD1 (5 bases). The CDR3 length is 13 residues. V was cut by 1 base and J by 7 bases, with 11 bases left in between. Germline V lookup: CDR1 SGHDT, CDR2 YYEEEE. DNA for the CDR3: TGTGCCAGCAGCTTGTGGGGGGTAGGTGGCTACACCTTC. Translating gives CASSLWGVGGYTF.

J is TRBJ2-1 and V is TRBV7-9; 8 positions agree with TRBD1. Looked up from germline, CDR1 is SEHNR and CDR2 is FQNEAQ (reference sequence). V lost 5 bases and J lost 4; bases outside the gene matches: 7. This CDR3 spans 15 amino acids. This chain's CDR3 is CASSQRQGSYNEQFF. The CDR3 nucleotides read TGTGCCAGCAGCCAGCGACAGGGGTCGTACAATGAGCAGTTCTTC.

The rearrangement links TRBV20-1 to TRBJ2-1, with TRBD2 as a possible D gene (6 bases). This CDR3 has 15 residues. Trimming cost V 4 bases and J 12 bases, with 25 bases left between them. Germline V gene sequence: CDR1 DFQATT, CDR2 SNEGSKA (reference sequence). The CDR3 nucleotides are TGCAGTGCTAATCTGCGGGATGGGGTCACAGATACGCAGTTCTTC. Encoded protein: CSANLRDGVTDTQFF.

On this clonotype itself: A single base separates this from a much larger clone, so it may be a read error. The rearrangement uses TRBV3-1 and TRBJ2-2; D perhaps matches TRBD1 (6 bases). Germline CDR1 and CDR2: LGHDT and YNNKEL (reference sequence). The CDR3 is 15 residues long. CDR3: CASSQAGVVTGALFF. CDR3 coding DNA: TGTGCCAGCAGCCAAGCAGGGGTAGTCACCGGGGCGCTGTTTTTT.

In this sample, this clonotype turned up a few times. This chain links TRBV24-1 with TRBJ2-1, with 7 bases lining up with TRBD1. The CDR3 contains 14 residues. Trimming removed 12 bases from V and 5 bases from J; junction bases left unmatched: 12. Germline V gives CDR1 KGHDR, CDR2 SFDVKD. CDR3 loop: CAVKSGTVDNEQFF. The CDR3 bases are TGTGCCGTTAAATCCGGGACAGTAGACAATGAGCAGTTCTTC.

This clonotype rates as medium-sized (0.01 to 0.1%). V gene TRBV2 combines with J gene TRBJ2-2, with 7 bases identical to TRBD1. The junction had 0 bases not matched to a gene; V was cut back by 1 base and J by 1 base. The germline V gene has CDR1 SNHLY and CDR2 FYNNEI. CDR3 length equals 15 residues. CDR3 sequence: CASSEDRGNTGELFF. Written as DNA, the CDR3 is TGTGCCAGCAGTGAAGACAGGGGGAACACCGGGGAGCTGTTTTTT.

Comment on this clonotype: A clone one base away is much larger, so this may be a read error. The J gene is TRBJ2-7, the V gene TRBV18; possible D gene TRBD1, 6 bases. Deletions cut 3 bases from V and 6 bases from J, with 15 bases between. The germline V gene encodes CDR1 KGHSH and CDR2 LQKENI. The CDR3 is 14 amino acids. The CDR3 DNA follows: TGTGCCAGCTCACCCCACAGGGAAGCCCTCGAGCAGTACTTC. This encodes CASSPHREALEQYF.

The chain carries TRBV24-1 and TRBJ2-2, with 7 bases matching TRBD1. The germline CDR1 and CDR2 sequences are KGHDR and SFDVKD. The CDR3 extends over 17 amino acids. Trimming took 3 bases from V and 2 from J; bases not matched to a gene: 8. CDR3 amino acids: CATSDDRQGVNTGELFF. The CDR3 DNA sequence: TGTGCCACCAGTGATGACCGTCAGGGGGTTAACACCGGGGAGCTGTTTTTT.

This clonotype was recorded at least ten times. This chain uses TRBV28 with TRBJ1-1; maybe TRBD1 (5 bases). This CDR3 has 11 residues. V was pared by 6 bases and J by 7 bases, with 9 bases between. The germline V gene encodes CDR1 MDHEN and CDR2 SYDVKM. CDR3 coding DNA: TGTGCCAGCAGCATTCAGGGTGAAGCTTTCTTT. As protein: CASSIQGEAFF.

This clonotype was seen many times. For the CDR3, the DNA is TGTGCCAGCAGTGAGGACTGGGCGCAGCCCCAGCATTTT. It translates to CASSEDWAQPQHF. The chain combines TRBV2 with TRBJ1-5; D remains ambiguous. V gave up 3 bases and J gave up 7 bases, with 10 bases separating them. The CDR3 is 13 residues long. Germline CDR1 reads SNHLY; CDR2 reads FYNNEI.

The chain carries TRBV7-9 and TRBJ2-7; D possibly corresponds to TRBD1 (6 bases). Per the germline V gene, CDR1 is SEHNR and CDR2 is FQNEAQ (reference sequence). CDR3 length: 15 amino acids. The CDR3 protein is CASGSPITGTYEQYF. DNA of the CDR3: TGTGCTTCGGGGTCCCCGATAACAGGGACCTACGAGCAGTACTTC.